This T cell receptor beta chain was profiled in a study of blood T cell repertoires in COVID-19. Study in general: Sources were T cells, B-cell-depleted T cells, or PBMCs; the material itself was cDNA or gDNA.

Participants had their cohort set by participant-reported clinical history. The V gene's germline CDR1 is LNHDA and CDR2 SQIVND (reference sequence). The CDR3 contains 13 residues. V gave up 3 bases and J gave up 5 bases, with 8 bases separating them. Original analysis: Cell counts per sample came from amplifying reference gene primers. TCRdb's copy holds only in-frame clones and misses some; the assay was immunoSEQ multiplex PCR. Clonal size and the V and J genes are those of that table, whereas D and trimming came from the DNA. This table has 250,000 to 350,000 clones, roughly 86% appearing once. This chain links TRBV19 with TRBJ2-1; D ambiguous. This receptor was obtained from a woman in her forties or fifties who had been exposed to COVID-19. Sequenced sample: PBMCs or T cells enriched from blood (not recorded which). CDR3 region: CASSMRSHNEQFF. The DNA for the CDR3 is TGTGCCAGTAGTATGAGGTCGCACAATGAGCAGTTCTTC.